The present entry profiles one T cell receptor (beta chain) with its context. Its antigen is as yet unknown. As the sequencing template, cDNA was produced by extracting RNA and reverse transcribing it. The protocol was immunoSEQ multiplex PCR, while the TCRdb copy is restricted to in-frame clones and leaves out a portion. The sample has about 190,000 clones, 60% seen once; the top ten hold around 0.7%. These data come from a study of CD8+ T cells in alopecia areata. Study-level points and caveats: The presence of one nonresponder keeps the tie between baseline CD8+ expansion and response uncertain.

CDR1 and CDR2 from the germline V gene are MDHEN and SYDVKM. J gave up 0 bases and V 7 bases, and 5 bases lay outside the gene matches. This CDR3 region has 14 residues. Treatment given: oral pan-JAK inhibitor, 5-10 mg twice daily. The chain joins TRBV28 to TRBJ2-7; 8 nucleotides line up with TRBD2. The TCR comes from a human donor with alopecia areata. Sequenced material: CD4+ T cells sorted from blood, taken at week 4, from a patient treated with tofacitinib. The CDR3 reads CASNGGESSYEQYF. In DNA, the CDR3 is TGTGCCAGCAACGGGGGGGAGAGCTCCTACGAGCAGTACTTC.